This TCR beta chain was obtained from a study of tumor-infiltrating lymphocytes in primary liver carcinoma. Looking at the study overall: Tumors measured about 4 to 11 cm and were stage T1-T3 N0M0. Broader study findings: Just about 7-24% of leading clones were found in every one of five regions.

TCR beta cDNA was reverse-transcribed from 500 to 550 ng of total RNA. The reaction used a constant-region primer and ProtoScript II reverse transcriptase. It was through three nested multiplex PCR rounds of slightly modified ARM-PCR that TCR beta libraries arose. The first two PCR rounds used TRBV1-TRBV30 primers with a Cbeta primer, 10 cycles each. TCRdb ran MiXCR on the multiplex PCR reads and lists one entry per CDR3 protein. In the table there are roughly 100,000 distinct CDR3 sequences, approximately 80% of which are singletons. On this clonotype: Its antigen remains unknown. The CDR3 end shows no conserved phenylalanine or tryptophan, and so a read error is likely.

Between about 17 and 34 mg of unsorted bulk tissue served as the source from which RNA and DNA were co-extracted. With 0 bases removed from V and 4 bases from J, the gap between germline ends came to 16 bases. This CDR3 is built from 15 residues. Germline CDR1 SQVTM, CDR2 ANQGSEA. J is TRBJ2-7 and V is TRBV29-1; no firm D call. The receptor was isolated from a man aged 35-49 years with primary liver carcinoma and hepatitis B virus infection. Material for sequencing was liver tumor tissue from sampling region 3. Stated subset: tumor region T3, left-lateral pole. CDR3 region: CSVEDSGASSYEQYL. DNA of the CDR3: TGCAGCGTTGAAGATTCGGGTGCGAGCTCATACGAGCAGTACCTC.